These 10 T cell receptor beta chains were all obtained from the same sample, sequenced in a study of T cells in Graves' hyperthyroidism and ophthalmopathy. The investigators amplified TCR beta CDR3 regions from RNA transcripts. The HTBI primer set served for first-round RT-PCR of the TCR CDR3. TCRdb itself ran the multiplex PCR reads through MiXCR, one entry per CDR3 protein. The sample records roughly 740,000 distinct CDR3 sequences, 15% to 20% being singletons. The sequencing input was blood. The receptors shown here come from a man aged 18 to 29 with Graves' hyperthyroidism.

This clonotype was seen ten or more times. This chain connects TRBV29-1 to TRBJ2-1; tentatively, D is TRBD1 or TRBD2 (5 bases each). V lost 3 bases and J lost 4, with 13 bases in between. CDR1 SQVTM and CDR2 ANQGSEA come from the germline V gene. This CDR3 is 14 amino acids long. The CDR3, as DNA: TGCAGCGTTGAGGCCCCAGAGGGGTACAATGAGCAGTTCTTC. Its protein product is CSVEAPEGYNEQFF.

This clonotype was seen many times. J is TRBJ2-3 and V is TRBV2; unclear D gene. Trimming took 8 bases from V and 4 from J, leaving 7 bases between them. Germline CDR1 SNHLY, CDR2 FYNNEI. The CDR3 spans 11 residues. The CDR3 loop is CASQIPDTQYF. The DNA of the CDR3 is TGTGCCAGCCAGATCCCAGATACGCAGTATTTT.

This clonotype was detected a few times. The genes are TRBV6-5 and TRBJ2-3, with D possibly called TRBD1 or TRBD2 (5 bases each). Germline CDR1 reads MNHEY; CDR2 reads SVGAGI. The CDR3 has 14 residues. V lost 2 bases, J lost 2 bases, and 8 bases lay in between. The CDR3 sequence is CASSYVGTTDTQYF. CDR3 DNA: TGTGCCAGCAGTTACGTGGGGACCACAGATACGCAGTATTTT.

The chain links TRBV28 to TRBJ1-6, with D hard to call. The CDR3 has 14 residues. Germline CDR1 reads MDHEN; CDR2 reads SYDVKM. Trimming took off 2 bases at V and 6 bases at J, with 8 bases between the two ends. The DNA of the CDR3 is TGTGCCAGCAGTTTAAAGCCAGTTAATTCACCCCTCCACTTT. Translating it yields CASSLKPVNSPLHF.

The chain links TRBV24-1 to TRBJ2-2, with D perhaps TRBD2 (6 bases). Trimming left V 3 bases short and J 8 bases short, with 18 bases between. Looked up from germline, CDR1 is KGHDR and CDR2 is SFDVKD. CDR3 length equals 16 residues. CDR3: CATSDAGPRFTGELFF. CDR3 bases: TGTGCCACCAGTGATGCGGGACCGCGATTTACTGGGGAGCTGTTTTTT.

This clonotype has at least ten counts. The chain joins TRBV7-2 to TRBJ2-1, with TRBD2 matching 11 bases. Germline CDR1 SGHTA, CDR2 FQGNSA. J was trimmed by 3 bases and V by 5 bases; bases with no gene match: 6. This CDR3 has 16 residues. CDR3 in DNA: TGTGCCAGCAGCCAACCGGGACTAGCGGTCTACAATGAGCAGTTCTTC. Translation: CASSQPGLAVYNEQFF. The full variable domain, with the rest looked up from reference TRBV7-2 and TRBJ2-1, is GAGVSQSPSNKVTEKGKDVELRCDPISGHTALYWYRQSLGQGLEFLIYFQGNSAPDKSGLPSDRFSAERTGGSVSTLTIQRTQQEDSAVYLCASSQPGLAVYNEQFFGPGTRLTVL.

This clonotype was counted only a few times. The chain combines TRBV27 with TRBJ1-2; D might be TRBD1 (5 bases). Germline V gene lookup returns CDR1 MNHEY and CDR2 SMNVEV (reference sequence). Trimming took 2 bases from V and 4 from J, leaving 11 bases between them. CDR3 length equals 14 residues. Written as DNA, the CDR3 is TGTGCCAGCAGTTTAATGGGACGGAGCTATGGCTACACCTTC. This codes for CASSLMGRSYGYTF.

In its sample, this clonotype was seen many times. In nucleotides, the CDR3 is TGCAGTGCCCAGGGGGGGACTAGCGGGAACCCCTACGAGCAGTACTTC. Translated, it gives CSAQGGTSGNPYEQYF. This rearrangement joins TRBV20-1 to TRBJ2-7; 13 bases align to TRBD2. The CDR3 has 16 residues. Germline CDR1 reads DFQATT; CDR2 reads SNEGSKA (reference sequence). V was pared by 6 bases and J by 2 bases, with 10 bases of the junction left unmatched.

This clonotype was seen ten or more times. The junction does not match germline at one end; this may be a read error. The J gene is TRBJ2-7, the V gene TRBV20-1; possible D gene TRBD1, 6 bases. The CDR3 has 13 amino acids. The germline CDR1 and CDR2 sequences are DFQATT and SNEGSKA (reference sequence). The CDR3 DNA follows: TGCAGTGCCAGAGGGGACATGGTCTACGAGCAGTACTTC. This translates into CSARGDMVYEQYF.

This clonotype was recorded many times. The gene calls are TRBV20-1 and TRBJ2-3; 10 nucleotides match TRBD2. V shed 0 bases and J 3 bases; nucleotides not matched to a gene: 3. CDR3 length: 15 amino acids. The V gene's germline CDR1 is DFQATT and CDR2 SNEGSKA (reference sequence). The CDR3 here is CSAREASGGTDTQYF. CDR3 coding DNA: TGCAGTGCTAGAGAGGCTAGCGGGGGAACAGATACGCAGTATTTT.